The rows below give T cell receptor beta chains drawn from one sample of a study of blood T cell repertoires in COVID-19. TCRdb's copy holds only in-frame clones and misses some; the assay was immunoSEQ multiplex PCR. The sample holds 400,000 to 500,000 clones; about 88% are singletons and the top ten take about 1.4%. What was sequenced was PBMCs or T cells enriched from blood (not recorded which). The source is a woman between 18 and 30 years old who had been exposed to COVID-19. Both conserved end residues are part of each CDR3. D genes are given only for firm matches. Clone size is given for some rows only: seen once, a few or many times, or a class if the clone is expanded.

>TRBJ2-7|-|TRBV4-1|-
TGCGCCAGCAGCCTCAACAGGGGAGAGCGGGCCGAGCAGTACTTC
CASSLNRGERAEQYF
>TRBJ2-1|TRBD2|TRBV24-1|-
TGTGCCACCAGTGATTCTTCTAGCGGGGGGGCCTACAATGAGCAGTTCTTC
CATSDSSSGGAYNEQFF
>TRBJ2-3|-|TRBV29-1|-
TGCAGCGTTGTTCCGGGGGGCACTAGCACAGATACGCAGTATTTT
CSVVPGGTSTDTQYF
>TRBJ2-2|-|TRBV7-3|-
TGTGCCAGCAGCTTAACGGGGGCGAGCGGGGAGCTGTTTTTT
CASSLTGASGELFF
>TRBJ1-2|TRBD1|TRBV24-1|once
TGTGCCACCAGCTCTTCGGGACAGAGCTATGGCTACACCTTC
CATSSSGQSYGYTF
>TRBJ1-6|TRBD1|TRBV7-2|few
TGTGCCAGCAGCGAACTCACAGGGGGACGGGGTTCACCCCTCCACTTT
CASSELTGGRGSPLHF
>TRBJ2-7|TRBD2|TRBV4-1|-
TGCGCCAGCAGCCAAGGCTTGGGGACTAGCGGGGAGTACGAGCAGTACTTC
CASSQGLGTSGEYEQYF
>TRBJ2-3|-|TRBV18|-
TGTGCCAGCTCACGGTTAAATCGGGGTGCCACAGATACGCAGTATTTT
CASSRLNRGATDTQYF
>TRBJ1-4|-|TRBV5-5|once
TGTGCCAGCAGCTTGGTCGTCGGGACTAATGAAAAACTGTTTTTT
CASSLVVGTNEKLFF
>TRBJ2-2|-|TRBV21-1|once
TGTGCCGTTAGCAGCAGCAATTTCTCCAGGGGGCGGTACACCGGGGAGCTGTTTTTT
CAVSSSNFSRGRYTGELFF
>TRBJ2-1|-|TRBV12-3/TRBV12-4|-
TGTGCCAGCAGTTTAACGGGTGAGCAGTTCTTC
CASSLTGEQFF
>TRBJ2-1|-|TRBV24-1|-
TGTGCCACCAGTGATTTGGGGCAGGGCACCAGCGGGCGTTACAATGAGCAGTTCTTC
CATSDLGQGTSGRYNEQFF
>TRBJ2-2|TRBD2|TRBV7-2|-
TGTGCCAGCAGCCTAAATAGCGGGGGGCCGAACACCGGGGAGCTGTTTTTT
CASSLNSGGPNTGELFF
>TRBJ1-2|-|TRBV5-4|-
TGTGCCAGCAGCTTGTATTCGGTCTATGGCTACACCTTC
CASSLYSVYGYTF
>TRBJ1-2|-|TRBV5-1|once
TGCGCCAGCAGCTTGGCCCCCGACACCTATGGCTACACCTTC
CASSLAPDTYGYTF
>TRBJ2-1|TRBD1|TRBV5-1|-
TGCGCCAGCAGCCCAAGTACAGGGGCCGGCTACAATGAGCAGTTCTTC
CASSPSTGAGYNEQFF
>TRBJ2-5|-|TRBV25-1|-
TGTGCCAGCAGTGACAGGAAGCAAGAGACCCAGTACTTC
CASSDRKQETQYF
>TRBJ2-1|-|TRBV30|-
TGTGCCTGGAGTTCCGGGGGTGGGGATGAGCAGTTCTTC
CAWSSGGGDEQFF
>TRBJ2-1|-|TRBV5-3|-
TGTGCCAGAAGCTCCATAGCGACAACCGGGGACAATGAGCAGTTCTTC
CARSSIATTGDNEQFF
>TRBJ1-6|-|TRBV7-3|-
TGTGCCAGCAGCTTAGGGGCGGATAATTCACCCCTCCACTTT
CASSLGADNSPLHF
>TRBJ2-4|-|TRBV9|-
TGTGCCAGCAGCGTATCTTTGGGCGAAAGGGGCAAAAACATTCAGTACTTC
CASSVSLGERGKNIQYF
>TRBJ1-2|-|TRBV4-3|-
TGCGCCAGCAGCCAAGATAGCGGCAGCCACTATGGCTACACCTTC
CASSQDSGSHYGYTF
>TRBJ2-7|-|TRBV28|-
TGTGCCAGCATGTTAGACATACGATACGAGCAGTACTTC
CASMLDIRYEQYF
>TRBJ2-1|TRBD2|TRBV29-1|-
TGCAGCGTTTATTTACTAGCGGACCCCAATGAGCAGTTCTTC
CSVYLLADPNEQFF
>TRBJ1-6|-|TRBV13|few
TGTGCCAGCAGCTTAGCACAGGGCGGGAATTCACCCCTCCACTTT
CASSLAQGGNSPLHF
>TRBJ2-1|TRBD2|TRBV28|-
TGTGCCAGCAGCCCCCTCGGACTAGCGGCTTACAATGAGCAGTTCTTC
CASSPLGLAAYNEQFF
>TRBJ2-7|TRBD1|TRBV28|-
TGTGCCAGCAGTTTCTCAATCCGGGACAGATTCTACGAGCAGTACTTC
CASSFSIRDRFYEQYF
>TRBJ1-4|TRBD1|TRBV6-5|-
TGTGCCGGAGGACAGGGCGTTAATGAAAAACTGTTTTTT
CAGGQGVNEKLFF
>TRBJ2-1|-|TRBV19|-
TGTGCCAGTAGTATGAGGGAGGTCAATGAGCAGTTCTTC
CASSMREVNEQFF
>TRBJ2-2|TRBD1|TRBV7-8|once
TGTGCCAGCAGCGACCGGGACAGGGACCCCGGGGAGCTGTTTTTT
CASSDRDRDPGELFF
>TRBJ2-7|TRBD1|TRBV10-3|few
TGTGCCATCAGTGAGGCAACAACAGGGGGTAGTAACGAGCAGTACTTC
CAISEATTGGSNEQYF
>TRBJ1-2|-|TRBV7-3|-
TGTGCCAGCAGCTTAATGGGGGCAGGAGACTATGGCTACACCTTC
CASSLMGAGDYGYTF
>TRBJ1-5|TRBD1|TRBV4-1|-
TGCGCCAGCAGCCAGGGACAGGGGAATCAGCCCCAGCATTTT
CASSQGQGNQPQHF